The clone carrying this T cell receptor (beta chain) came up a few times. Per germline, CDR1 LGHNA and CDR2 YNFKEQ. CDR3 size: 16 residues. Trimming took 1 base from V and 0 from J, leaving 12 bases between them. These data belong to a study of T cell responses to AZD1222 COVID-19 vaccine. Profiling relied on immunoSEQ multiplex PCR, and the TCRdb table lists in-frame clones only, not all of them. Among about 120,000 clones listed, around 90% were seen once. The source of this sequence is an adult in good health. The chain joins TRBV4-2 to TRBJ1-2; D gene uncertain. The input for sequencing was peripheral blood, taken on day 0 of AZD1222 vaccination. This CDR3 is CASSQGRENPNYGYTF. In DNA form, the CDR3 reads TGTGCCAGCAGCCAAGGTCGCGAGAATCCTAACTATGGCTACACCTTC.